This passage covers 27 T cell receptor beta chains from one sample sequenced in a study of HIV-infected patients and healthy controls. All unsorted peripheral T cells were captured because whole blood was used without fractionation. cDNA was made from roughly 470 ng RNA using alpha and beta constant primers. Alpha and beta chain libraries were made separately by chain-specific third strand synthesis with multiplexing indices. MiXCR, applied by TCRdb to the 5' RACE reads, yields one record per CDR3 protein. Seen here are more than 6,500 distinct CDR3 sequences, almost 8% observed once, and the top ten hold 8.5% to 9.5%. Sample: blood, taken before antiretroviral therapy. Receptor source: an adult with HIV infection.

V is TRBV28 and J is TRBJ2-2; a weak D match, TRBD2 (5 bases). This CDR3 spans 14 amino acids. V was pared by 1 base and J by 6 bases, with 9 bases between. Germline-derived CDR1 and CDR2 are MDHEN and SYDVKM. CDR3 region: CASSLSGVAGELFF. The CDR3 nucleotides are TGTGCCAGCAGTTTATCCGGGGTCGCCGGGGAGCTGTTTTTT.

This clonotype is labeled medium-sized. V is TRBV20-1 and J is TRBJ1-5, with a possible D match to TRBD1 (5 bases). CDR3 length equals 16 residues. Germline CDR1 and CDR2: DFQATT and SNEGSKA (reference sequence). Trimming pared 0 bases from V and 3 bases from J, leaving 15 bases between. CDR3 residues: CSARDREDGANQPQHF. CDR3 nucleotides: TGCAGTGCTAGAGATAGAGAGGATGGGGCCAATCAGCCCCAGCATTTT.

This clonotype has only a few counts. The genes are TRBV5-1 and TRBJ2-3; 9 bases line up with TRBD2. The trim removed 0 bases at V and 7 bases at J, leaving 6 bases unmatched. This CDR3 is 15 amino acids long. Germline V gene data show CDR1 as SGHRS and CDR2 as YFSETQ. CDR3 loop: CASSLEGLALNTQYF. CDR3 in DNA: TGCGCCAGCAGCTTGGAGGGACTAGCCCTCAATACGCAGTATTTT.

By its share, this clonotype is medium-sized. The V gene is TRBV4-2, the J gene TRBJ2-7; D unclear. Germline assignment: CDR1 LGHNA and CDR2 YNFKEQ. The V gene lost 3 bases and the J gene lost 2 bases, with 14 bases spanning the gap. This CDR3 region has 15 residues. The CDR3 region is CASSQVLGATYEQYF. The CDR3, as DNA: TGTGCCAGCAGCCAGGTCCTTGGAGCCACCTACGAGCAGTACTTC.

This clonotype was detected ten times or more. The chain couples TRBV14 to TRBJ1-5; possible D gene TRBD1, 5 bases. The CDR3 sequence is 13 residues long. Trimming pared 3 bases from V and 5 bases from J, leaving 8 bases between. CDR1 is SGHDN, CDR2 FVKESK, per germline. The DNA for the CDR3 is TGTGCCAGCAGCCAGGGGCTTGATCAGCCCCAGCATTTT. Its protein is CASSQGLDQPQHF. Supplemented by reference TRBV14 and TRBJ1-5, the full variable domain reads EAGVTQFPSHSVIEKGQTVTLRCDPISGHDNLYWYRRVMGKEIKFLLHFVKESKQDESGMPNNRFLAERTGGTYSTLKVQPAELEDSGVYFCASSQGLDQPQHFGDGTRLSIL.

The sample holds many counts of this clonotype. The chain joins TRBV5-4 to TRBJ2-7; tentative D call: TRBD1 (5 bases). Germline lookup yields CDR1 SGHNT and CDR2 YYREEE (reference sequence). V gave up 2 bases and J gave up 0 bases, with 12 bases separating them. This CDR3 is built from 15 residues. The CDR3 here is CASSFGTQGSYEQYF. The CDR3 nucleotides are TGTGCCAGCAGCTTTGGTACCCAGGGCTCCTACGAGCAGTACTTC.

This clonotype showed up just a few times. The V gene is TRBV19, the J gene TRBJ1-6; no reliable D call. This CDR3 region has 15 residues. The V and J ends lost 4 bases and 6 bases respectively, with 13 bases between them. Germline CDR1 LNHDA, CDR2 SQIVND (reference sequence). CDR3 amino acids: CASSTLGQLNSPLHF. CDR3 in DNA: TGTGCCAGTAGTACGCTTGGGCAACTTAATTCACCCCTCCACTTT.

In this sample, this clonotype turned up many times. The CDR3 here is CASSLGALAKNIQYF. CDR3 in DNA: TGTGCCAGCAGCTTGGGTGCTCTAGCCAAAAACATTCAGTACTTC. V gene TRBV5-5 combines with J gene TRBJ2-4; D not certain. The CDR3 contains 15 residues. With 0 bases removed from V and 0 bases from J, the gap between germline ends came to 7 bases. The germline V gene encodes CDR1 SGHKS and CDR2 YYEKEE (reference sequence).

This clonotype appeared many times. The V gene is TRBV27, the J gene TRBJ1-5, with a tentative D call TRBD1 (6 bases). Looked up from germline, CDR1 is MNHEY and CDR2 is SMNVEV (reference sequence). Trimming removed 4 bases at V and 6 bases at J, with 13 bases between. This CDR3 comprises 14 residues. The CDR3 is CASSSASGAQPQHF. The CDR3 region has the DNA TGTGCCAGCAGTTCCGCCTCAGGGGCTCAGCCCCAGCATTTT.

The gene calls are TRBV4-1 and TRBJ2-5; D is perhaps TRBD1 (5 bases). Trimming shortened V by 1 base and J by 2 bases, and 11 bases separated the two germline ends. This CDR3 comprises 15 residues. Per germline, CDR1 MGHRA and CDR2 YSYEKL. The CDR3 region is CASSQGPTDQETQYF. The CDR3 DNA sequence: TGCGCCAGCAGCCAAGGCCCGACAGATCAAGAGACCCAGTACTTC.

V and J are TRBV19 and TRBJ2-2, with no clear D. CDR1 is LNHDA and CDR2 is SQIVND in the germline V gene (reference sequence). V lost 3 bases, J lost 4 bases, and 9 bases lay in between. This CDR3 spans 14 amino acids. For the CDR3, the DNA is TGTGCCAGTAGTATTGTGTCGATCACCGGGGAGCTGTTTTTT. Its translation is CASSIVSITGELFF.

This clonotype is medium-sized by share. This chain connects TRBV2 to TRBJ1-2; the D gene is possibly TRBD1 (6 bases). Germline loops: CDR1 SNHLY, CDR2 FYNNEI. The CDR3 has 12 residues. Trimming took off 8 bases at V and 7 bases at J, with 14 bases between the two ends. The CDR3 DNA reads as TGTGCCAGCGCAGGGGAGTCGGGTGGCTACACCTTC. Its protein product is CASAGESGGYTF.

This clonotype is termed medium-sized. The gene calls are TRBV25-1 and TRBJ2-5; the match to TRBD1 covers 7 bases. Germline CDR1 and CDR2: MGHDK and SYGVNS. V was clipped by 0 bases and J by 5 bases; unmatched bases: 3. The CDR3 covers 14 residues. CDR3: CASSEYATGETQYF. DNA of the CDR3: TGTGCCAGCAGTGAATATGCGACAGGGGAGACCCAGTACTTC.

This clonotype has just a few counts. The gene calls are TRBV27 and TRBJ2-2; 10 nucleotides match TRBD1. The CDR3 spans 17 residues. Germline V gene lookup returns CDR1 MNHEY and CDR2 SMNVEV (reference sequence). Trimming removed 3 bases from V and 1 base from J; junction bases left unmatched: 5. CDR3 DNA: TGTGCCAGCAGTTTGCATGGGACAGGGGTGAACACCGGGGAGCTGTTTTTT. It codes for CASSLHGTGVNTGELFF.

Relative to its sample, this clonotype is medium-sized. The chain links TRBV12-3 or TRBV12-4 to TRBJ1-5; possibly TRBD1 for D (5 bases). V dropped 1 base and J dropped 0 bases, with 7 bases sitting between them. The CDR3 sequence is 15 residues long. The CDR3 spells CASSLGQTSNQPQHF. As DNA, the CDR3 is TGTGCCAGCAGTTTAGGACAGACTAGCAATCAGCCCCAGCATTTT.

Here the CDR3 reads CASTRQDLGADTQYF. The DNA for the CDR3 is TGTGCCAGCACGAGACAGGACTTGGGAGCAGATACGCAGTATTTT. The chain has TRBV9 and TRBJ2-3, with a weak D call TRBD1 (6 bases). The CDR3 runs to 15 residues. Trimming removed 6 bases from V and 4 bases from J, with 18 bases in between. CDR1 is SGDLS and CDR2 is YYNGEE in the germline V gene.

The rearrangement links TRBV5-6 to TRBJ2-1; 9 nucleotides align to TRBD2. The CDR3 covers 17 residues. The V gene end was trimmed by 4 bases and the J gene end by 7 bases; junction bases not matched to a gene: 15. Germline CDR1 is SGHDT and CDR2 is YYEEEE. Here the CDR3 DNA reads TGTGCCAGCAGCCTGGTCCCCCGCGGGAGGGCCATTAATGAGCAGTTCTTC. It specifies CASSLVPRGRAINEQFF.

This clonotype was recorded at least ten times. This sequence joins TRBV15 and TRBJ2-7, with 11 bases aligning to TRBD1. The CDR3 length is 14 residues. Germline V gives CDR1 LNHNV, CDR2 YYDKDF (reference sequence). V was clipped by 5 bases and J by 3 bases; unmatched bases: 3. CDR3 protein: CATSPGTGGYEQYF. The CDR3 coding sequence is TGTGCCACCAGCCCCGGGACAGGGGGCTACGAGCAGTACTTC.

This clonotype is classed as medium-sized (0.01 to 0.1%). The J gene is TRBJ1-3, the V gene TRBV12-3 or TRBV12-4; 7 nucleotides line up with TRBD1. CDR3 length: 17 residues. V lost 4 bases, J lost 1 base, and 10 bases stayed unmatched. The chain's CDR3 is CASSSGQTYVSGNTIYF. In DNA, the CDR3 is TGTGCCAGCAGTTCGGGACAGACTTATGTATCTGGAAACACCATATATTTT.

This clonotype has at least ten counts. This chain connects TRBV7-3 to TRBJ2-7, with 9 bases that match TRBD2. Germline CDR1 and CDR2: SGHTA and FQGTGA. CDR3 length equals 15 residues. Germline trimming cut 1 base from V and 3 bases from J; bases unmatched to any gene: 4. CDR3 amino acids: CASSLSSSGNYEQYF. The CDR3 nucleotides are TGTGCCAGCAGCTTAAGCTCTAGCGGGAACTACGAGCAGTACTTC.

This clonotype was counted many times. The chain is built from TRBV27 and TRBJ2-1, with unresolved D. The CDR3 runs to 14 residues. Looked up from germline, CDR1 is MNHEY and CDR2 is SMNVEV (reference sequence). V lost 3 bases to trimming and J lost 9 bases, with 15 bases between them. As DNA, the CDR3 is TGTGCCAGCAGTTTTGGGGTCCTGGCCCCTGAGCAGTTCTTC. Encoded protein: CASSFGVLAPEQFF.

This clonotype was observed at least ten times. The chain is built from TRBV25-1 and TRBJ2-2; D is unresolved. The CDR3 consists of 15 residues. Trimming took off 3 bases at V and 4 bases at J, with 12 bases between the two ends. Germline assignment: CDR1 MGHDK and CDR2 SYGVNS. CDR3 protein: CASSDRSWGTGELFF. The CDR3 DNA is TGTGCCAGCAGTGACCGGTCCTGGGGCACCGGGGAGCTGTTTTTT.

This clonotype was observed at least ten times. V gene TRBV12-3 or TRBV12-4 combines with J gene TRBJ2-7; D is possibly TRBD1 or TRBD2 (5 bases each). The CDR3 extends over 15 amino acids. Trimming stripped 1 base from V and 0 bases from J, with 10 bases between. Here the CDR3 reads CASSLVGASSYEQYF. Written as DNA, the CDR3 is TGTGCCAGCAGTTTAGTCGGGGCGAGCTCCTACGAGCAGTACTTC.

By its share, this clonotype is medium-sized. CDR3 sequence (DNA): TGTGCCAGCAGCTTAGACGGGTACCCTGAAGCTTTCTTT. It encodes CASSLDGYPEAFF. The V gene is TRBV7-8, the J gene TRBJ1-1; D unclear. V lost 1 base and J 6 bases, leaving 9 bases between the germline ends. Germline V gives CDR1 SGHVS, CDR2 FQNEAQ. The CDR3 length is 13 residues.

This clonotype is termed medium-sized. The chain is built from TRBV20-1 and TRBJ2-5, with 7 bases lining up with TRBD1. V lost 4 bases to trimming and J lost 7 bases; unmatched junction nucleotides: 6. CDR1 DFQATT and CDR2 SNEGSKA come from the germline V gene (reference sequence). The CDR3 is 12 amino acids. The CDR3 region has the DNA TGCAGTGCTACCCGACAGGGATGGACCCAGTACTTC. Translated: CSATRQGWTQYF.

This clonotype is medium-sized within its sample. The chain is built from TRBV20-1 and TRBJ1-1; D is ambiguous. The CDR3 covers 11 residues. The germline V gene encodes CDR1 DFQATT and CDR2 SNEGSKA (reference sequence). V lost 0 bases to trimming and J lost 3 bases, with 2 bases between them. The CDR3 bases are TGCAGTGCTAGAGAGGACACTGAAGCTTTCTTT. Its translation: CSAREDTEAFF.

This clonotype was counted between two and nine times. This sequence joins TRBV5-6 and TRBJ2-5, with 8 nucleotides matching TRBD1. The CDR3 has 14 residues. Trimming cost V 5 bases and J 5 bases; bases outside gene matches: 8. Germline lookup yields CDR1 SGHDT and CDR2 YYEEEE. The CDR3: CASRLQGDRETQYF. The CDR3 DNA reads TGTGCCAGCAGACTACAGGGGGATCGCGAGACCCAGTACTTC.